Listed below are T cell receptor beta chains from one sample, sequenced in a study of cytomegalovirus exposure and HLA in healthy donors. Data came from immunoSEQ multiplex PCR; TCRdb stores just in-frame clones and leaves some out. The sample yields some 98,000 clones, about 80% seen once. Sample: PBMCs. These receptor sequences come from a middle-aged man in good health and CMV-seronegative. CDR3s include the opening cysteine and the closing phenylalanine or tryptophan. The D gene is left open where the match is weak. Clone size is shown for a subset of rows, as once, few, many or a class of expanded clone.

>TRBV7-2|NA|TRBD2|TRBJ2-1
CASSLSGGRTYNEQFF
TGTGCCAGCAGCTTATCAGGCGGGAGGACCTACAATGAGCAGTTCTTC
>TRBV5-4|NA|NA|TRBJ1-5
CASSPNRQGNNQPQHF
TGTGCCAGCAGCCCCAACAGGCAGGGGAATAATCAGCCCCAGCATTTT
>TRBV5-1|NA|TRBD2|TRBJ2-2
CASRWGGRGTGELFF
TGCGCCAGCAGATGGGGCGGGAGAGGCACCGGGGAGCTGTTTTTT
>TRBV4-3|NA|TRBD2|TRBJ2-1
CASSFALGEAGGNEQFF
TGCGCCAGCAGCTTTGCCTTGGGTGAAGCGGGAGGCAATGAGCAGTTCTTC
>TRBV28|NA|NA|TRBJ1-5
CASSLQAYSNQPQHF
TGTGCCAGCAGTTTGCAGGCCTATAGCAATCAGCCCCAGCATTTT
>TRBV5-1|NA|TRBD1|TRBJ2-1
CASSLRTGGEHNEQFF
TGCGCCAGCAGCTTGAGGACAGGGGGCGAACACAATGAGCAGTTCTTC
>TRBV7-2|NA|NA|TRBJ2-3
CASSWPGTDTQYF
TGTGCCAGCAGCTGGCCAGGGACAGATACGCAGTATTTT
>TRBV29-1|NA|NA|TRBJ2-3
CSVESSFSTDTQYF
TGCAGCGTTGAATCTAGTTTTAGCACAGATACGCAGTATTTT
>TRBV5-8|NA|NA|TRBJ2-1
CASSRSEGIGDEQFF
TGTGCCAGCAGCCGCTCTGAGGGTATCGGGGATGAGCAGTTCTTC
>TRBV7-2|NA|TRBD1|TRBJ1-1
CASSLSVGQGTEAFF
TGTGCCAGCAGCTTATCGGTAGGACAGGGGACTGAAGCTTTCTTT
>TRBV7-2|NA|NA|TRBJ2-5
CASSLASVKETQYF
TGTGCCAGCAGCTTAGCCAGCGTAAAAGAGACCCAGTACTTC
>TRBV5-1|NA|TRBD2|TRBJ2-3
CASSLAGTSGGNTQYF
TGCGCCAGCAGCTTGGCCGGGACTAGCGGGGGAAATACGCAGTATTTT
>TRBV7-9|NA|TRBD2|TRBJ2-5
CSSSPASGGAEETQYF
TGTTCCAGCAGCCCTGCCAGCGGGGGGGCTGAGGAGACCCAGTACTTC
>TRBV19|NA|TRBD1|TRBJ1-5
CASSISRGTQPQHF
TGTGCCAGTAGTATCTCCAGGGGGACTCAGCCCCAGCATTTT
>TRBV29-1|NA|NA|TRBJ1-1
CSGREGDTEAFF
TGCAGCGGCAGGGAGGGGGACACTGAAGCTTTCTTT
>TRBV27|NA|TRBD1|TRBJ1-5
CASRQGAGSNQPQHF
TGTGCCAGCAGACAGGGGGCGGGAAGCAATCAGCCCCAGCATTTT
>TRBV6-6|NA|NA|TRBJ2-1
CASSYPAGQNEQFF
TGTGCCAGCAGTTACCCGGCAGGGCAGAATGAGCAGTTCTTC
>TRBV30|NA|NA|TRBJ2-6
CAWMGAAGANVLTF
TGTGCCTGGATGGGGGCAGCCGGGGCCAACGTCCTGACTTTC
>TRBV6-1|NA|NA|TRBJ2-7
CASGSWEQYF
TGTGCCAGCGGGAGCTGGGAGCAGTACTTC
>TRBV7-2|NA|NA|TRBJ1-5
CASSGGQSHLRPQHF
TGTGCCAGCAGCGGGGGACAAAGCCACCTTAGGCCCCAGCATTTT
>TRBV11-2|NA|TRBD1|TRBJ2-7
CASSLPAGGSYEQYF
TGTGCCAGCAGCTTACCTGCAGGGGGTTCCTACGAGCAGTACTTC
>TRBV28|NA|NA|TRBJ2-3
CASRGTTDTQYF
TGTGCCAGCCGGGGGACCACGGATACGCAGTATTTT
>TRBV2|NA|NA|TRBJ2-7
CASSDLQVGQYF
TGTGCCAGCAGTGATTTACAGGTCGGGCAGTACTTC
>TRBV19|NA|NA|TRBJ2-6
CASTPLSSGANVLTF
TGTGCCAGTACCCCCCTTAGCTCTGGGGCCAACGTCCTGACTTTC
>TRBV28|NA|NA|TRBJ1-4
CASSSGITGLVGSEKLFF
TGTGCCAGCAGTTCAGGAATAACAGGGTTGGTAGGGAGTGAAAAACTGTTTTTT
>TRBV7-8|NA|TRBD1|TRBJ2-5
CASSLGQVQGAQYF
TGTGCCAGCAGCCTCGGACAGGTTCAGGGGGCCCAGTACTTC
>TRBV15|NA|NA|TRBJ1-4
CATSPGAANEKLFF
TGTGCCACGTCACCAGGGGCGGCGAATGAAAAACTGTTTTTT
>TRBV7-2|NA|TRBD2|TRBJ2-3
CASSLAGGGVDTQYF
TGTGCCAGCAGCTTAGCCGGCGGGGGTGTGGATACGCAGTATTTT
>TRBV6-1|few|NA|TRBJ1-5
CASTEETQPQHF
TGTGCCAGCACCGAGGAGACCCAGCCCCAGCATTTT
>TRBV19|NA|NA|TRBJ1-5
CASSIDIVVRARSQPQHF
TGTGCCAGTAGTATAGATATTGTTGTCAGGGCTCGTTCGCAGCCCCAGCATTTT
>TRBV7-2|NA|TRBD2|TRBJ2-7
CASSLELAGGVTNEQYF
TGTGCCAGCAGCTTAGAGCTAGCGGGAGGGGTAACCAACGAGCAGTACTTC
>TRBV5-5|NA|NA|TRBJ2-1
CASSLSGTYNEQFF
TGTGCCAGCAGCTTGTCGGGAACCTACAATGAGCAGTTCTTC
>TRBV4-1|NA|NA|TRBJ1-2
CASSQGGGTGNYGYTF
TGCGCCAGCAGCCAAGGAGGTGGTACCGGGAACTATGGCTACACCTTC
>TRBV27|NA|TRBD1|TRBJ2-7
CASSLTGQFSYEQYF
TGTGCCAGCAGTTTAACGGGACAGTTCTCCTACGAGCAGTACTTC
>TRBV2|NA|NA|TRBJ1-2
CASRVNRNYGYTF
TGTGCCAGCAGAGTTAACAGAAACTATGGCTACACCTTC
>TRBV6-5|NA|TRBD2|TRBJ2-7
CASSYVSGSSYEQYF
TGTGCCAGCAGTTACGTTAGCGGGAGCTCCTACGAGCAGTACTTC
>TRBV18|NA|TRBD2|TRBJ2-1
CASSPTSGRGPNEQFF
TGTGCCAGCTCACCTACTAGCGGGAGGGGACCGAATGAGCAGTTCTTC
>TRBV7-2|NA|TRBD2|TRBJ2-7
CASSFGTSSLSEQYF
TGTGCCAGCAGCTTCGGGACTAGCTCCTTGAGTGAGCAGTACTTC
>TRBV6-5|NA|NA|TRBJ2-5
CASRAPRGRTETQYF
TGTGCCAGCAGGGCCCCTAGAGGGAGAACTGAGACCCAGTACTTC
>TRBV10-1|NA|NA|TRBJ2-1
CASSESGAGVRFF
TGCGCCAGCAGTGAGTCGGGAGCAGGGGTCAGGTTCTTC